This is a list of T cell receptor beta chains from one sample in a study of T cells in Graves' hyperthyroidism and ophthalmopathy. TCRdb reprocessed the multiplex PCR reads via MiXCR and lists one record per CDR3 protein. This table holds around 400,000 distinct CDR3 sequences, approximately 25% found once. Sequencing used blood. The receptors come from a man in his fifties or sixties with Graves' hyperthyroidism. CDR3s include the opening cysteine and the closing phenylalanine or tryptophan. The D gene is left open where the match is weak. A clone size is listed for some rows: how often the clone was seen (once, few, many), or a class if it is expanded.

clone size,J gene,V gene,D gene,CDR3 length,CDR3 DNA,CDR3 protein
few,TRBJ1-5,TRBV6-1,NA,16,TGTGCCAGCAGTAGGAAAACAGGGCAGGGCAATCAGCCCCAGCATTTT,CASSRKTGQGNQPQHF
NA,TRBJ2-5,TRBV4-1,TRBD2,17,TGCGCCAGCAGCCAAGCGGCGTCGACTAGCCGGAGGGAGACCCAGTACTTC,CASSQAASTSRRETQYF
NA,TRBJ2-5,TRBV12-3/TRBV12-4,NA,14,TGTGCCATCAGTTTAGGGACCCCCCGACATATTCAGTACTTC,CAISLGTPRHIQYF
NA,TRBJ2-5,TRBV19,NA,15,TGTGCCAGTAGTACCCAGACGAAGTACCAAGAGACCCAGTACTTC,CASSTQTKYQETQYF
many,TRBJ1-2,TRBV20-1,NA,12,TGCAGTGCTAGGACAGCTAACTATGGCTACACCTTC,CSARTANYGYTF
NA,TRBJ2-1,TRBV5-4,TRBD1,16,TGTGCCAGCAGCTCCCGGACAGGGGCGGAATACAATGAGCAGTTCTTC,CASSSRTGAEYNEQFF
few,TRBJ1-5,TRBV18,NA,15,TGTGCCAGCTCACCGGCAGGGATTGGCAATCAGCCCCAGCATTTT,CASSPAGIGNQPQHF
NA,TRBJ2-7,TRBV11-2,TRBD1,16,TGTGCCAGCAGTCCCAGGGACAGTAAAGGCTTCTACGAGCAGTACTTC,CASSPRDSKGFYEQYF
many,TRBJ1-1,TRBV3-1,NA,11,TGTGCCAGCAGCCAGGCTAATGAAGCTTTCTTT,CASSQANEAFF
many,TRBJ2-1,TRBV3-1,TRBD1,15,TGTGCCAGCAGCCCCTCGGACAGGGTATACGATGAGCAGTTCTTC,CASSPSDRVYDEQFF
many,TRBJ2-7,TRBV28,TRBD2,14,TGTGCCAGCAGGCTGACTAGCGGACCCTACGAGCAGTACTTC,CASRLTSGPYEQYF
NA,TRBJ1-2,TRBV3-1,TRBD1,12,TGTGCCAGCAGCCGGGGACAGGGAGGTTACACCTTC,CASSRGQGGYTF
NA,TRBJ1-5,TRBV2,NA,15,TGTGCCAGCAGTTCGTTCGGCGGTAGCAATCAGCCCCAGCATTTT,CASSSFGGSNQPQHF
NA,TRBJ2-5,TRBV7-3,NA,15,TGTGCCAGCAGCTTAGGTGGATTAAAGGGGGAGACCCAGTACTTC,CASSLGGLKGETQYF
many,TRBJ2-3,TRBV12-3/TRBV12-4,TRBD2,15,TGTGCCAGCAGTTTAGGGGCTAGCGGGAGCGATACGCAGTATTTT,CASSLGASGSDTQYF
many,TRBJ1-1,TRBV28,NA,13,TGTGCCAGCAGTTTAGAGGTTCACACTGAAGCTTTCTTT,CASSLEVHTEAFF
many,TRBJ1-1,TRBV2,TRBD1,14,TGTGCCAGCATTCGGGACAGGGTCCACACTGAAGCTTTCTTT,CASIRDRVHTEAFF
NA,TRBJ2-2,TRBV19,TRBD2,15,TGTGCCAGTAGTAGGGGACTAGCGAGCACCGGGGAGCTGTTTTTT,CASSRGLASTGELFF
many,TRBJ2-7,TRBV12-3/TRBV12-4,TRBD1,15,TGTGCCAGCAGCCCCCGACAGGGCAAAGGACACGAGCAGTACTTC,CASSPRQGKGHEQYF
many,TRBJ1-2,TRBV2,TRBD1,17,TGTGCCAGCAGTGAAATGGGAGGGACAGGAGTTAACTATGGCTACACCTTC,CASSEMGGTGVNYGYTF
NA,TRBJ2-1,TRBV5-6,NA,15,TGTGCCAGCAGCTTGGAGCCCCGAGGTGGAGGTGAGCAGTTCTTC,CASSLEPRGGGEQFF
NA,TRBJ1-1,TRBV19,NA,16,TGTGCCAGTAGACCAGAAGGCTGGAGGAAGAACACTGAAGCTTTCTTT,CASRPEGWRKNTEAFF
many,TRBJ1-1,TRBV30,NA,17,TGTGCCTGGAGTGTAAAAGAATCGGGTCAGAGTAACACTGAAGCTTTCTTT,CAWSVKESGQSNTEAFF
NA,TRBJ2-3,TRBV30,NA,12,TGTGCCTGGAGCGAAATAACGGAGACGCAGTATTTT,CAWSEITETQYF
NA,TRBJ1-2,TRBV19,NA,17,TGTGCCAGTAGCATCTTTTTATCGGGGGCCGGTAACTATGGCTACACCTTC,CASSIFLSGAGNYGYTF
NA,TRBJ2-3,TRBV11-1,NA,15,TGTGCCAGCAGCTTGTTTAGCGATAGCACAGATACGCAGTATTTT,CASSLFSDSTDTQYF
NA,TRBJ2-5,TRBV7-9,NA,15,TGTGCCAGCAGCTTAACCACTGTGTACCAAGAGACCCAGTACTTC,CASSLTTVYQETQYF
NA,TRBJ1-2,TRBV19,NA,15,TGTGCCAGTACCATAAAATGGACAGTTCAAAGTGGCTACACCTTC,CASTIKWTVQSGYTF
NA,TRBJ2-1,TRBV3-1,NA,14,TGTGCCAGCAGCCAAGGACGGGGCTACAATGAGCAGTTCTTC,CASSQGRGYNEQFF
few,TRBJ2-7,TRBV6-2/TRBV6-3,TRBD1,14,TGTGCCAGCACCTCTCCAGACAGGGACCACGAGCAGTACTTC,CASTSPDRDHEQYF
NA,TRBJ2-3,TRBV3-1,NA,12,TGTGCCAGCAGGTCTAGCACAGATACGCAGTATTTT,CASRSSTDTQYF
NA,TRBJ1-5,TRBV6-2/TRBV6-3,NA,13,TGTGCCAGCAGTTTACGGGGAGGACAGCCCCAGCATTTT,CASSLRGGQPQHF
few,TRBJ1-6,TRBV7-8,TRBD1,15,TGTGCCAGCAGCTTAGGGAGGGGGCCAAATTCACCCCTCCACTTT,CASSLGRGPNSPLHF
many,TRBJ1-1,TRBV27,NA,16,TGTGCCAGCAGATTCTTCAGGGGTTCCATGAACACTGAAGCTTTCTTT,CASRFFRGSMNTEAFF
many,TRBJ2-3,TRBV10-3,TRBD2,16,TGTGCCATCAGTGAAGGGTTAGCGGGACTCACAGATACGCAGTATTTT,CAISEGLAGLTDTQYF
NA,TRBJ2-3,TRBV11-1,TRBD2,17,TGTGCCAGCAGCTCCCTAACTAGCGGGATACCCACCGATACGCAGTATTTT,CASSSLTSGIPTDTQYF
few,TRBJ1-1,TRBV20-1,TRBD1,15,TGCAGTGCTAGTAGGACAGGGATTATGAACACTGAAGCTTTCTTT,CSASRTGIMNTEAFF
few,TRBJ2-7,TRBV3-1,NA,13,TGTGCCAGCAGCCAAGTTGCGGGGCGCGAGCAGTACTTC,CASSQVAGREQYF
few,TRBJ2-3,TRBV6-1,NA,12,TGTGCCAGCAGAGTATCCTCGGGTACGCAGTATTTT,CASRVSSGTQYF
NA,TRBJ2-7,TRBV2,TRBD1,15,TGTGCCAGCAGGCAGAAGACAGGGGGTCTGGGCGAGCAGTACTTC,CASRQKTGGLGEQYF
few,TRBJ1-5,TRBV10-2,NA,16,TGCGCCAGCAGTGAGAGGGTGACCGGAGGCAATCAGCCCCAGCATTTT,CASSERVTGGNQPQHF
NA,TRBJ2-1,TRBV28,NA,12,TGTGCCAGCAATGTCGGGACGACCAACTGGTTCTTC,CASNVGTTNWFF
NA,TRBJ2-1,TRBV3-1,NA,15,TGTGCCAGCAGCCAAGATGTAAACTCACCCGCGGAGCAGTTCTTC,CASSQDVNSPAEQFF
NA,TRBJ2-2,TRBV28,NA,14,TGTGCCAGCAGTCGGGACTTAAACACCGGGGAGCTGTTTTTT,CASSRDLNTGELFF
many,TRBJ2-7,TRBV7-2,NA,13,TGTGCCAGCAGCTTAGCGCCTACCAGCGAGCAGTACTTC,CASSLAPTSEQYF
few,TRBJ2-1,TRBV20-1,TRBD1,13,TGCAGTGCTAGAGAGGGACAGAACAATGAGCAGTTCTTC,CSAREGQNNEQFF
NA,TRBJ2-3,TRBV20-1,NA,14,TGCAGTGCTAGATCCCAACTAGACACAGATACGCAGTATTTT,CSARSQLDTDTQYF
NA,TRBJ2-2,TRBV10-3,NA,16,TGTGCCATTTCACCCGGGGCTAGTCAGAACACCGGGGAGCTGTTTTTT,CAISPGASQNTGELFF
NA,TRBJ2-3,TRBV6-1,NA,14,TGTGCCAGCACCGCAGGAGCGCTAATAGATACGCAGTATTTT,CASTAGALIDTQYF
many,TRBJ1-1,TRBV20-1,TRBD1,12,TGCAGTGCTAGTGGGGACAGCACTGAAGCTTTCTTT,CSASGDSTEAFF
NA,TRBJ1-6,TRBV18,NA,13,TGTGCCAGCTCAAACGTGGAAAATTCACCCCTCCACTTT,CASSNVENSPLHF
many,TRBJ2-7,TRBV28,NA,15,TGTGCCAGCAGTTTTGGTCCTTCTAGCTCCTACGAGCAGTACTTC,CASSFGPSSSYEQYF
NA,TRBJ2-2,TRBV27,NA,15,TGTGCCAGCAGTTTAAGACAGGAGAACACCGGGGAGCTGTTTTTT,CASSLRQENTGELFF
few,TRBJ2-5,TRBV29-1,TRBD1,13,TGCAGCGTTGAGAAGGGACAGGGGGAGACCCAGTACTTC,CSVEKGQGETQYF
many,TRBJ2-1,TRBV11-2,TRBD2,17,TGTGCCAGCAGCCGGAGCGGGGCGGGAGGGTCCTACAATGAGCAGTTCTTC,CASSRSGAGGSYNEQFF